A selection of T cell receptor beta chains follows, all from one sample in a study of T cell changes during pregnancy in multiple sclerosis. TCRdb's copy holds only in-frame clones and misses some; the assay was immunoSEQ multiplex PCR. Among around 84,000 clones listed, 94% were seen once. The sample in question was peripheral blood, obtained in the second trimester of pregnancy. Receptors were obtained from a female donor in good health, enrolled as a control in a pregnancy study. Each CDR3 is given with its conserved first and last residue. A D gene is named only where the DNA matches it firmly. Clone sizes are given selectively: once, few, many, or a class where the clone is expanded.

j_call	clone_size	v_call	d_call	cdr3_nt	cdr3_aa
TRBJ2-3	NA	TRBV4-2	TRBD2	TGTGCCAGCAGCCAAGGTAGCGGGAGCACAGATACGCAGTATTTT	CASSQGSGSTDTQYF
TRBJ2-1	NA	TRBV7-2	NA	TGTGCCAGCAGCTTCGGACTACCCTACAATGAGCAGTTCTTC	CASSFGLPYNEQFF
TRBJ2-1	NA	TRBV29-1	TRBD2	TGCAGCGTTGAAGAGGTTCCCTCTGGCTCTAGCGGGGCGACCTACAATGAGCAGTTCTTC	CSVEEVPSGSSGATYNEQFF
TRBJ1-1	NA	TRBV5-1	TRBD1	TGCGCCAGCAGGAATACCGGGACAGGGATCGAAGAAGCTTTCTTT	CASRNTGTGIEEAFF
TRBJ2-3	NA	TRBV13	NA	TGTGCCAGCAGCTTAGGCCCCCGGACTGGCACAGATACGCAGTATTTT	CASSLGPRTGTDTQYF
TRBJ2-5	NA	TRBV7-7	NA	TGTGCTAGCAGCTTGAGGAAAGGGGATCAAGAGACCCAGTACTTC	CASSLRKGDQETQYF
TRBJ1-2	few	TRBV28	TRBD1	TGTGCCAGCAGCCCAGCGACAGGGGGAGGCTACACCTTC	CASSPATGGGYTF
TRBJ2-7	NA	TRBV10-1	NA	TGCGCCAGCACCGGCCCCACTAGCTGTCTGCACGAGCAGTACTTC	CASTGPTSCLHEQYF
TRBJ2-5	NA	TRBV11-3	TRBD2	TGTGCCAGCAGCCCTGGTGCTAGCGGGAAGGAGACCCAGTACTTC	CASSPGASGKETQYF
TRBJ2-2	NA	TRBV7-9	TRBD2	TGTGCCAGCAGCTCCTTTAGCGGGAGGACCGGGGAGCTGTTTTTT	CASSSFSGRTGELFF
TRBJ2-3	NA	TRBV10-3	NA	TGTGCCATCAGTGATACGGGAGCGACAGATACGCAGTATTTT	CAISDTGATDTQYF
TRBJ2-1	NA	TRBV5-5	NA	TGTGCCAGCAGGTGGGACTTCTACAATGAGCAGTTCTTC	CASRWDFYNEQFF
TRBJ2-2	NA	TRBV4-1	TRBD1	TGCGCCAGCAGCCCACATCGCCACAGGGGGCTTCGCACCGGGGAGCTGTTTTTT	CASSPHRHRGLRTGELFF
TRBJ2-1	NA	TRBV2	NA	TGTGCCAGCACTGGAGGGGTGACTGAGCAGTTCTTC	CASTGGVTEQFF
TRBJ2-3	NA	TRBV5-1	NA	TGCGCCAGCAGCTTGGACATCCTCCCAGATACGCAGTATTTT	CASSLDILPDTQYF
TRBJ2-3	NA	TRBV27	TRBD2	TGTGCCAGCAGTCCGTGGACTAGCGGCACAGATACGCAGTATTTT	CASSPWTSGTDTQYF
TRBJ2-7	NA	TRBV2	NA	TGTGCCGGGGGGACGGATTCCTACGAGCAGTACTTC	CAGGTDSYEQYF
TRBJ1-4	NA	TRBV5-1	TRBD1	TGCGCCAGCAGCTTGACAGGGGCGGGGGAAAAACTGTTTTTT	CASSLTGAGEKLFF
TRBJ2-2	NA	TRBV11-2	NA	TGTGCCAGCGGAATAGCGATCTCCGGGGAGCTGTTTTTT	CASGIAISGELFF
TRBJ2-3	NA	TRBV19	NA	TGTGCCAGTAGTATAGGAGGAACGGGTACGCAGTATTTT	CASSIGGTGTQYF
TRBJ2-1	once	TRBV5-4	NA	TGTGCCAGCAGTCTAGCCGGGGGTGAGCAGTTCTTC	CASSLAGGEQFF
TRBJ1-2	NA	TRBV4-1	NA	TGCGCCAGCAGCCCCACAGTATCTAACTATGGCTACACCTTC	CASSPTVSNYGYTF
TRBJ1-5	NA	TRBV4-1	TRBD1	TGCGCCAGCAGCGCAGAAGGACAGGGCAATCAGCCCCAGCATTTT	CASSAEGQGNQPQHF
TRBJ1-2	NA	TRBV28	NA	TGTGCCAGCAGTTTCAAGAGGGATTTGATCGGCTACACCTTC	CASSFKRDLIGYTF
TRBJ2-1	NA	TRBV5-1	TRBD2	TGCGCCAGCAGCCTTCCCGACGGGCTAGCGGGTTACAATGAGCAGTTCTTC	CASSLPDGLAGYNEQFF
TRBJ1-2	NA	TRBV4-1	NA	TGCGCCAGCAGCCAATCGGGCCAACGAGGGGGCTACACCTTC	CASSQSGQRGGYTF
TRBJ2-3	once	TRBV15	TRBD1	TGTGCCACCAGCGGGGGGACAGGCCCTACAGATACGCAGTATTTT	CATSGGTGPTDTQYF
TRBJ2-3	NA	TRBV4-1	NA	TGCGCCAGCAGCCAAGATAGCATGAGGGCAGATACGCAGTATTTT	CASSQDSMRADTQYF
TRBJ2-1	NA	TRBV7-9	TRBD2	TGTGCCAGCAGCCCTCCCTTGGGGGGGAGCTCCTACAATGAGCAGTTCTTC	CASSPPLGGSSYNEQFF
TRBJ2-7	once	TRBV19	TRBD2	TGTGCCAGTACCGAGACGGGACTAGGCAAGTACGAGCAGTACTTC	CASTETGLGKYEQYF
TRBJ2-7	NA	TRBV5-1	TRBD1	TGCGCCAGCAGCTTAACGGGACAGGGTGGGGAGCAGTACTTC	CASSLTGQGGEQYF
TRBJ1-1	NA	TRBV6-5	TRBD1	TGTGCCAGCAGTTACTCGACAGGGGGCACTGAAGCTTTCTTT	CASSYSTGGTEAFF
TRBJ2-6	NA	TRBV28	NA	TGTGCCAGCACCGAAGACAGAACCTCTGGGGCCAACGTCCTGACTTTC	CASTEDRTSGANVLTF
TRBJ2-3	NA	TRBV7-2	TRBD2	TGTGCCAGCAGCTTACGGGGATTCGGTGGGTGGGAGGGTACAGATACGCAGTATTTT	CASSLRGFGGWEGTDTQYF
TRBJ2-3	NA	TRBV4-1	TRBD2	TGCGCCAGCAGCCAAACTTTCGCGGGAGGGGCAGATACGCAGTATTTT	CASSQTFAGGADTQYF
TRBJ2-7	NA	TRBV5-1	NA	TGCGCCAGCAGCCCCAGGGGCGTCTACGAGCAGTACTTC	CASSPRGVYEQYF
TRBJ2-3	NA	TRBV9	NA	TGTGCCAGCAGCGTAGGAGGGAGCCGGACAGATACGCAGTATTTT	CASSVGGSRTDTQYF
TRBJ2-7	NA	TRBV18	TRBD1	TGTGCCAGCTCACCCCAACCGGGACAGTACGAGCAGTACTTC	CASSPQPGQYEQYF
TRBJ2-6	NA	TRBV11-3	NA	TGTGCCAGCAGCCCCGGAGGTACGGGGGCCAACGTCCTGACTTTC	CASSPGGTGANVLTF
TRBJ1-5	NA	TRBV6-5	NA	TGTGCCAGCAGTACAGGGAGTTATCAGCCCCAGCATTTT	CASSTGSYQPQHF
TRBJ2-1	NA	TRBV5-6	TRBD2	TGTGCCAGCAGCTCTAGCGGGAGCTACAATGAGCAGTTCTTC	CASSSSGSYNEQFF
TRBJ2-3	few	TRBV6-6	NA	TGTGCCAGCAGTTACACGGGGTTGGGCACAGATACGCAGTATTTT	CASSYTGLGTDTQYF
TRBJ1-1	NA	TRBV9	NA	TGTGCCAGCAGCGCACAGCTTACCATAACTGAAGCTTTCTTT	CASSAQLTITEAFF
TRBJ1-5	NA	TRBV5-5	NA	TGTGCCAGCAGCTTGGGAGCGAACAATCAGCCCCAGCATTTT	CASSLGANNQPQHF
TRBJ1-5	NA	TRBV19	NA	TGTGCCAGTAGTATAGGTCTGAGTATTAGCAATCAGCCCCAGCATTTT	CASSIGLSISNQPQHF
TRBJ2-3	NA	TRBV27	NA	TGTGCCAGCAGTTACAGTACATCTAGCACAGATACGCAGTATTTT	CASSYSTSSTDTQYF
TRBJ2-7	NA	TRBV30	NA	TGTGCCTGGAGTTCCGACAGGCAGCAGCGGTACTTC	CAWSSDRQQRYF
TRBJ1-1	few	TRBV6-1	TRBD1	TGTGCCAGCAGTGAGGGAACAGGGGGGACTGAAGCTTTCTTT	CASSEGTGGTEAFF
TRBJ2-3	NA	TRBV28	NA	TGTGCCAGCACATCAGGCGGGGGCGGGGATACGCAGTATTTT	CASTSGGGGDTQYF
TRBJ2-3	NA	TRBV28	NA	TGTGCCAGCAGTGTACCGGGACTTATCACAGATACGCAGTATTTT	CASSVPGLITDTQYF
TRBJ2-3	once	TRBV28	NA	TGTGCCAGCAGTTTATTGCAGAGCACAGATACGCAGTATTTT	CASSLLQSTDTQYF
TRBJ1-2	NA	TRBV28	NA	TGTGCCAGCAGTAGTTCAGGGGTTGGCTACACCTTC	CASSSSGVGYTF
TRBJ2-7	NA	TRBV4-1	NA	TGCGCCAGCAGCCAAGGTGGCCCGGGAGCGTACGAGCAGTACTTC	CASSQGGPGAYEQYF
TRBJ2-2	NA	TRBV2	NA	TGTGCCAGCAGTGGAGAGGGCACCGGGGAGCTGTTTTTT	CASSGEGTGELFF
TRBJ1-5	NA	TRBV28	NA	TGTGCCAGCAGTCCCCCGGTCCTTAATCAGCCCCAGCATTTT	CASSPPVLNQPQHF
TRBJ2-3	NA	TRBV27	TRBD2	TGTGCCAGCAGGAAAAGTAGCGGGAGGGCCGGAGATACGCAGTATTTT	CASRKSSGRAGDTQYF
TRBJ1-2	once	TRBV5-1	NA	TGCGCCAGCAGCTTGGAGCAGGGCTGGGGCTACACCTTC	CASSLEQGWGYTF
TRBJ2-7	NA	TRBV25-1	NA	TGTGCCAGCAGTGAGGCCATCTACGAGCAGTACTTC	CASSEAIYEQYF
TRBJ2-1	NA	TRBV19	NA	TGTGCCAGTACTAATGGCTACAATGAGCAGTTCTTC	CASTNGYNEQFF
TRBJ1-4	NA	TRBV11-3	NA	TGTGCCAGCAGCTTCTACAGGGTGGGTTCGACTAATGAAAAACTGTTTTTT	CASSFYRVGSTNEKLFF